A selection of T cell receptor beta chains follows, all from one sample in a study of cytomegalovirus exposure and HLA in healthy donors. Data came from immunoSEQ multiplex PCR; TCRdb stores just in-frame clones and leaves some out. The table shows 100,000 to 150,000 clones, with more than 65% occurring only once. Sequencing was carried out using PBMCs. All receptors derive from a man in his fifties or sixties in good health and CMV-seronegative. CDR3s include the opening cysteine and the closing phenylalanine or tryptophan. D genes are given only for firm matches. Size is stated for part of the rows, as once, few or many counts, or as a class when the clone is expanded.

V gene	clone size	J gene	D gene	CDR3 protein	CDR3 DNA
TRBV5-1	-	TRBJ2-1	-	CASSLTGQAHNEQFF	TGCGCCAGCAGCTTGACAGGGCAAGCCCACAATGAGCAGTTCTTC
TRBV10-3	-	TRBJ2-3	TRBD2	CAISGDTAGGTDTQYF	TGTGCCATCAGTGGGGATACGGCGGGGGGCACAGATACGCAGTATTTT
TRBV7-2	once	TRBJ1-6	-	CASSLARNSPLHF	TGTGCCAGCAGCTTAGCGCGAAATTCACCCCTCCACTTT
TRBV30	once	TRBJ2-7	-	CAWRKSQGGYEQYF	TGTGCCTGGAGAAAGTCGCAGGGTGGTTACGAGCAGTACTTC
TRBV2	-	TRBJ2-3	TRBD2	CASGLAGVTDTQYF	TGTGCCAGTGGACTAGCGGGGGTCACAGATACGCAGTATTTT
TRBV9	-	TRBJ2-1	TRBD1	CASSVEQGAYSNEQFF	TGTGCCAGCAGCGTAGAGCAGGGGGCTTACTCCAATGAGCAGTTCTTC
TRBV27	-	TRBJ1-2	TRBD1	CASSSDRIYGYTF	TGTGCCAGCAGCTCGGACAGGATCTATGGCTACACCTTC
TRBV7-9	-	TRBJ1-1	-	CASSLYTGMNTEAFF	TGTGCCAGCAGCTTATATACGGGGATGAACACTGAAGCTTTCTTT
TRBV6-1	-	TRBJ1-4	-	CASSIIRGTNEKLFF	TGTGCCAGCAGTATCATTCGGGGAACTAATGAAAAACTGTTTTTT
TRBV29-1	-	TRBJ2-7	-	CSVSSGSYEQYF	TGCAGCGTTTCATCAGGGTCCTACGAGCAGTACTTC
TRBV2	-	TRBJ2-1	-	CASNPSSYNEQFF	TGTGCCAGCAATCCGAGCTCCTACAATGAGCAGTTCTTC
TRBV7-2	-	TRBJ2-3	TRBD2	CASSRSSGSTDTQYF	TGTGCCAGCAGTCGTTCTAGCGGTAGCACAGATACGCAGTATTTT
TRBV27	-	TRBJ2-3	-	CASRRAGPTDTQYF	TGTGCCAGCAGACGGGCAGGGCCCACAGATACGCAGTATTTT
TRBV10-1	-	TRBJ2-3	TRBD2	CASSEASGGRDTQYF	TGCGCCAGCAGTGAGGCCAGCGGGGGACGAGATACGCAGTATTTT
TRBV19	-	TRBJ1-1	-	CASSIGGRRDTEAFF	TGTGCCAGTAGTATAGGAGGGCGACGGGACACTGAAGCTTTCTTT
TRBV15	-	TRBJ1-1	TRBD1	CATSRLRQGGNTEAFF	TGTGCCACCAGCAGATTGAGACAGGGGGGGAACACTGAAGCTTTCTTT
TRBV9	-	TRBJ1-2	-	CASSVGQANYGYTF	TGTGCCAGCAGCGTAGGGCAGGCTAACTATGGCTACACCTTC
TRBV10-1	-	TRBJ1-5	TRBD1	CASEGDIRDRGLSQPQHF	TGCGCCAGCGAAGGGGACATACGGGACAGGGGGTTGTCACAGCCCCAGCATTTT
TRBV7-8	-	TRBJ1-2	TRBD1	CASSLWAGGSYGYTF	TGTGCCAGCAGCCTCTGGGCAGGGGGTAGCTATGGCTACACCTTC
TRBV5-4	-	TRBJ1-1	TRBD1	CASSRGTGGRVKAFF	TGTGCCAGCAGCCGCGGGACAGGGGGGCGTGTAAAAGCTTTCTTT
TRBV30	-	TRBJ2-2	TRBD1	CAWVTGAAGELFF	TGTGCCTGGGTCACAGGGGCGGCCGGGGAGCTGTTTTTT
TRBV15	-	TRBJ1-2	TRBD1	CATSSVTGVYGYTF	TGTGCCACCAGCAGTGTCACAGGGGTCTATGGCTACACCTTC
TRBV9	few	TRBJ2-7	TRBD1	CASSVAGDRGFYEQYF	TGTGCCAGCAGCGTAGCAGGGGACAGGGGATTCTACGAGCAGTACTTC
TRBV6-1	-	TRBJ1-6	-	CASSEVDSGSSSYNSPLHF	TGTGCCAGCAGTGAGGTGGACAGCGGCTCCTCCTCCTATAATTCACCCCTCCACTTT
TRBV5-4	-	TRBJ2-7	-	CASSFQNSYEQYF	TGTGCCAGCAGCTTTCAAAACAGCTACGAGCAGTACTTC
TRBV5-5	-	TRBJ1-6	TRBD1	CASSSEPGQGYSPLHF	TGTGCCAGCAGCTCCGAACCGGGACAGGGTTATTCACCCCTCCACTTT
TRBV7-7	-	TRBJ2-5	TRBD2	CASSPTAGGWETQYF	TGTGCTAGCAGCCCCACAGCGGGGGGCTGGGAGACCCAGTACTTC
TRBV6-1	-	TRBJ2-1	TRBD2	CASRGGGDSSNEQFF	TGTGCCAGCAGGGGCGGGGGTGATTCCAGCAATGAGCAGTTCTTC
TRBV18	-	TRBJ1-1	-	CASSPGRGTEAFF	TGTGCCAGCTCACCAGGGAGGGGCACTGAAGCTTTCTTT
TRBV5-5	-	TRBJ2-2	-	CASSLSRQTNTGELFF	TGTGCCAGCAGCTTGTCCCGACAGACGAACACCGGGGAGCTGTTTTTT
TRBV7-2	-	TRBJ1-3	TRBD1	CASSVTGAPGNTIYF	TGTGCCAGCAGCGTCACAGGGGCTCCTGGAAACACCATATATTTT
TRBV7-2	-	TRBJ1-1	-	CASSLTGQLKAFF	TGTGCCAGCAGCTTAACCGGACAGCTTAAAGCTTTCTTT
TRBV5-1	-	TRBJ2-7	TRBD2	CASSLTGGRGEQYF	TGCGCCAGCAGCTTAACGGGGGGTCGGGGCGAGCAGTACTTC
TRBV5-4	-	TRBJ2-1	TRBD2	CASSPRGGRENEQFF	TGTGCCAGCAGCCCGCGGGGGGGCCGGGAGAATGAGCAGTTCTTC
TRBV25-1	-	TRBJ2-1	-	CASSYGQLSYNEQFF	TGTGCCAGCAGTTACGGACAGCTCTCCTACAATGAGCAGTTCTTC
TRBV5-6	once	TRBJ2-1	TRBD2	CASSFSSGGWPYNEQFF	TGTGCCAGCAGCTTTAGTAGCGGGGGGTGGCCCTACAATGAGCAGTTCTTC
TRBV4-1	-	TRBJ1-2	TRBD1	CASSQVSRGINGYTF	TGCGCCAGCAGCCAGGTTAGCAGGGGGATTAATGGCTACACCTTC
TRBV5-1	-	TRBJ2-5	-	CASSSQEQETQYF	TGCGCCAGCAGCTCGCAGGAACAAGAGACCCAGTACTTC
TRBV30	-	TRBJ2-3	-	CAWSVLGRDTQYF	TGTGCCTGGAGTGTACTAGGGAGAGATACGCAGTATTTT
TRBV4-1	-	TRBJ1-1	TRBD1	CASSRTGGGTEAFF	TGCGCCAGCAGCCGTACAGGGGGCGGCACTGAAGCTTTCTTT
TRBV6-5	-	TRBJ1-2	TRBD1	CASSPPDRVDGYTF	TGTGCCAGCAGCCCACCCGACAGGGTGGATGGCTACACCTTC
TRBV5-6	-	TRBJ1-1	TRBD1	CASSFSGTGRLRTEAFF	TGTGCCAGCAGCTTCTCCGGGACAGGGAGGTTACGGACTGAAGCTTTCTTT
TRBV27	-	TRBJ2-5	-	CASSLAGSGYRAQYF	TGTGCCAGCAGTTTGGCTGGGTCCGGGTACCGGGCCCAGTACTTC
TRBV7-9	-	TRBJ2-1	-	CASSLVRGAYNEQFF	TGTGCCAGCAGCTTAGTTCGGGGGGCGTACAATGAGCAGTTCTTC
TRBV29-1	once	TRBJ2-1	-	CSVEGGGVSYNEQFF	TGCAGCGTTGAAGGCGGCGGGGTTTCCTACAATGAGCAGTTCTTC
TRBV12-5	-	TRBJ1-2	-	CASGLGGGGGYTF	TGTGCTAGTGGTTTGGGGGGAGGAGGTGGCTACACCTTC
TRBV5-1	-	TRBJ2-7	TRBD1	CASSLGQGSYEQYF	TGCGCCAGCAGCTTGGGACAGGGTTCCTACGAGCAGTACTTC
TRBV30	-	TRBJ1-1	-	CAWRGGWDTEAFF	TGTGCCTGGAGGGGGGGGTGGGACACTGAAGCTTTCTTT
TRBV2	-	TRBJ1-1	-	CASKVELMNTEAFF	TGTGCCAGCAAAGTGGAGTTAATGAACACTGAAGCTTTCTTT
TRBV7-7	-	TRBJ2-5	-	CASSPTDKQTQYF	TGTGCTAGCAGTCCTACAGACAAGCAGACCCAGTACTTC
TRBV4-3	-	TRBJ2-1	-	CASSQVDPYNEQFF	TGCGCCAGCAGCCAAGTAGATCCCTACAATGAGCAGTTCTTC
TRBV7-9	once	TRBJ2-3	-	CASSLKASGTDTQYF	TGTGCCAGCAGCTTAAAGGCTAGCGGCACAGATACGCAGTATTTT
TRBV5-1	-	TRBJ1-5	-	CASSLGAGNQPQHF	TGCGCCAGCAGCTTGGGAGCGGGCAATCAGCCCCAGCATTTT
TRBV9	-	TRBJ2-1	TRBD2	CASSVVSGGPYNEQFF	TGTGCCAGCAGCGTAGTGAGCGGGGGACCCTACAATGAGCAGTTCTTC